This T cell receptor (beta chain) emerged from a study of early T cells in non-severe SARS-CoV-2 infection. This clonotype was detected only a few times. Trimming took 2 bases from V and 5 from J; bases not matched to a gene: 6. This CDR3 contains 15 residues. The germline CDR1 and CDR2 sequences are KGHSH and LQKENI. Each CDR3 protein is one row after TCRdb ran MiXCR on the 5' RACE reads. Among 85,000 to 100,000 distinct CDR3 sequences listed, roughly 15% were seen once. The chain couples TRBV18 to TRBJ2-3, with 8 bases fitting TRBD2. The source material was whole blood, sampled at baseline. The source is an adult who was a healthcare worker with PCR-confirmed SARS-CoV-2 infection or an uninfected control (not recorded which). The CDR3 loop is CASSPRVAGRDTQYF. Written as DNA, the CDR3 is TGTGCCAGCTCACCAAGGGTAGCGGGGCGAGATACGCAGTATTTT.